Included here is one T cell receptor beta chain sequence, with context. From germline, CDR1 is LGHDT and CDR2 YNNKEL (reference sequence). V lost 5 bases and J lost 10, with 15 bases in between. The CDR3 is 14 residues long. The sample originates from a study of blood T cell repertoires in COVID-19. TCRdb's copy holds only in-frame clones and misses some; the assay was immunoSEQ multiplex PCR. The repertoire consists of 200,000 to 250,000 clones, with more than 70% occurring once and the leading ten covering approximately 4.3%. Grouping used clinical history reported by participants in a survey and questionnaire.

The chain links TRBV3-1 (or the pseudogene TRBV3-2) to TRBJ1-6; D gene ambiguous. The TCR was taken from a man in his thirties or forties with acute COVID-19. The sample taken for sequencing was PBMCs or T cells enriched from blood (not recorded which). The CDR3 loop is CASSFDPPGSPLHF. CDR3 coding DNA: TGTGCCAGCAGCTTCGACCCACCCGGGTCACCCCTCCACTTT.